These T cell receptor beta chains were read from a single sample in a study of blood T cell repertoires in COVID-19. TCRdb's table, derived via immunoSEQ multiplex PCR, lists solely in-frame clones and lacks some. The data show approximately 240,000 clones, approximately 79% seen once. Sequencing input: peripheral blood. These TCRs come from a woman in her thirties or forties with active or convalescent COVID-19. Each CDR3 is given with its conserved first and last residue. D genes are given only for firm matches. Expanded clones are given a class, and other clones once, few, many or no size at all.

v_gene,abundance,d_gene,j_gene,CDR3aa,CDR3nt
TRBV19,NA,TRBD2,TRBJ2-3,CASSNGGGAGDTQYF,TGTGCCAGTAGTAATGGCGGGGGGGCTGGAGATACGCAGTATTTT
TRBV14,NA,TRBD1,TRBJ1-2,CASSRKNRGDGYTF,TGTGCCAGCAGCCGAAAAAACAGGGGAGACGGCTACACCTTC
TRBV7-8,few,NA,TRBJ1-1,CASSQRGTEAFF,TGTGCCAGCAGCCAGAGAGGAACTGAAGCTTTCTTT
TRBV7-3,few,NA,TRBJ2-1,CASSLRAASSYNEQFF,TGTGCCAGCAGCTTAAGGGCTGCAAGCTCCTACAATGAGCAGTTCTTC
TRBV20-1,once,TRBD2,TRBJ2-1,CSASLAGSSYNEQFF,TGCAGTGCTAGTCTAGCGGGGAGCTCCTACAATGAGCAGTTCTTC
TRBV5-1,NA,NA,TRBJ1-1,CASSQTRGAITEAFF,TGCGCCAGCAGCCAGACCCGGGGGGCGATCACTGAAGCTTTCTTT
TRBV10-3,NA,NA,TRBJ1-2,CAISEPGDTRYGYTF,TGTGCCATCAGTGAGCCAGGGGACACCCGCTATGGCTACACCTTC
TRBV5-1,NA,TRBD2,TRBJ2-3,CASSLGGGATDTQYF,TGCGCCAGCAGCTTGGGCGGGGGGGCCACAGATACGCAGTATTTT
TRBV12-3/TRBV12-4,NA,NA,TRBJ2-3,CASGNNPDTQYF,TGTGCCAGCGGCAATAATCCAGATACGCAGTATTTT
TRBV2,NA,NA,TRBJ1-2,CASTGFGVSPGAGAYGYTF,TGTGCCAGCACAGGGTTCGGGGTTTCCCCAGGGGCCGGGGCCTATGGCTACACCTTC
TRBV6-5,NA,NA,TRBJ2-5,CASHTRIRETQYF,TGTGCCTCGCATACTAGGATTAGAGAGACCCAGTACTTC
TRBV4-1,NA,NA,TRBJ1-2,CASSQDVQVFYGYTF,TGCGCCAGCAGCCAAGATGTACAGGTCTTCTATGGCTACACCTTC
TRBV9,NA,TRBD1,TRBJ2-2,CASSGRDRAIGELFF,TGTGCCAGCAGCGGCCGGGACAGGGCGATCGGGGAGCTGTTTTTT
TRBV5-6,few,NA,TRBJ2-1,CASSWDSDNEQFF,TGTGCCAGCAGCTGGGACTCCGACAATGAGCAGTTCTTC
TRBV5-1,NA,NA,TRBJ1-4,CASRGDKTLEKLFF,TGCGCCAGCAGAGGGGACAAGACTCTTGAAAAACTGTTTTTT
TRBV5-1,NA,NA,TRBJ1-4,CASSLDGYNEKLFF,TGCGCCAGCAGCTTGGACGGGTATAATGAAAAACTGTTTTTT
TRBV7-9,NA,NA,TRBJ2-1,CASSLVAGDEQFF,TGTGCCAGCAGCTTAGTTGCCGGGGATGAGCAGTTCTTC
TRBV7-2,NA,TRBD1,TRBJ1-6,CASSLQQGAGQALHF,TGTGCCAGCAGCTTACAACAGGGGGCAGGTCAGGCCCTCCACTTT
TRBV5-6,NA,TRBD1,TRBJ1-6,CASSSDRASYNSPLHF,TGTGCCAGCAGCTCAGACAGGGCCTCCTATAATTCACCCCTCCACTTT
TRBV15,NA,TRBD2,TRBJ2-1,CATKQLAGGPGNEQFF,TGTGCCACCAAACAACTAGCGGGGGGGCCTGGCAATGAGCAGTTCTTC